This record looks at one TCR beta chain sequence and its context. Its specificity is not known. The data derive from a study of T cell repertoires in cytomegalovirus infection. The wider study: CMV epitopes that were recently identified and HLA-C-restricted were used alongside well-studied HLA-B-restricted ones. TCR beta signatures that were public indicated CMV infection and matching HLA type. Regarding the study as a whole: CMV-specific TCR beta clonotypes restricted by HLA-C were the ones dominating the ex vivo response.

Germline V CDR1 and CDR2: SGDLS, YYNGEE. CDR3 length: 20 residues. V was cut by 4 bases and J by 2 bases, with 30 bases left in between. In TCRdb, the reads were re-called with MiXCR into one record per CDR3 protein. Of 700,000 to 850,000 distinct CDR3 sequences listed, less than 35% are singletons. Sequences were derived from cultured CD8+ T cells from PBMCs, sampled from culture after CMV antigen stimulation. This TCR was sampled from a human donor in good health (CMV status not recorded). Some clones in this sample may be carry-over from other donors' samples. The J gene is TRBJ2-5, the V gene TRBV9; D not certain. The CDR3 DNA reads TGTGCCAGCAGCTCAAACGTTCAGGCCCCAGCAATCGGCGTACAAGAGACCCAGTACTTC. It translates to CASSSNVQAPAIGVQETQYF.